The sequence of this TCR beta chain was determined in a study of cytomegalovirus exposure and HLA in healthy donors listed by TCRdb under 2017. For the study in its entirety: An earlier analysis of approximately 600 of the donors reported more than 250 Gb of sequence data and 117 million unique TCR beta sequences from roughly 200 million T cells. Among almost 400 genotyped donors of the cohort, an average of about 240,000 unique TCR beta nucleotide sequences were sequenced per donor, roughly 18% of them non-productive. An earlier analysis of about 620 of the donors applied high-throughput TCR beta sequencing to assess whether each TCR beta V gene segment acted as functional or pseudogenic. Because of strong linkage in the cohort, five DR-DQ haplotypes were treated as single units for association and clustering. HLA typing included class I and class II loci at four-digit resolution. The study combined high-throughput TCR immunosequencing, statistical association of individual TCRs with disease status, and machine learning to predict cytomegalovirus infection status. Donor age, sex, ethnicity and CMV serostatus were compiled alongside the repertoire data. A later analysis re-examined previously published TCR beta repertoires from more than 600 donors and added high-resolution HLA genotyping to investigate patterns of TCR occurrence. Typing coverage varied by locus: about 629-630 donors for A, B, C, DRB1 and DQB1; approximately 500 for DQA1; around 570 for DPA1; approximately 490 for DPB1. An early release covering around 630 HLA-typed donors comprised approximately 300 gigabases of sequencing data and around 85 million unique TCR sequences. All discovery cohort repertoires had been generated using a single sequencing platform. The study used immunosequencing to profile the T cell repertoires of more than 650 subjects and linked those repertoires to cytomegalovirus serostatus. The genetic ancestry cluster associated with self-reported Caucasian donors included 65% to 90% of the roughly 400 genotyped donors. A later genetic analysis took genome-wide SNP genotypes for about 60% of the roughly 670 donors and used that subset as a discovery cohort. The later analysis used no new phenotypic data to find candidate immune exposures, relying instead on TCR beta sequences and their occurrence across donors. The study aimed to test whether signatures of past pathogen exposure could be identified by cataloging public T cell receptors. In addition to the first cohort of approximately 670 subjects, a separate validation cohort of approximately 130 different subjects was used. Points the paper makes about the study in general: Because HLA typing was unavailable for some donors at each locus, only the typed subset was used in association tests. The study listed 164 TCR beta chains as associated with cytomegalovirus. The cohort was sequenced for TCR beta chains only, and without alpha or paired-chain data the features that could be detected were limited. In vitro tests confirmed that a few of the cytomegalovirus-associated TCR beta chains recognize cytomegalovirus antigens. In a later genetic analysis, a missense DCLRE1C variant was associated with V-gene and J-gene trimming of TCR beta chains, and the association was replicated in an independent cohort. A further reported finding was that TCR beta sequences accurately predicted the HLA-A and HLA-B alleles for most subjects in the first cohort. According to a later genetic analysis, donors in an Asian-associated ancestry cluster had fewer N-insertions in productive TCRs than the approximately 710-donor mean. The presence/absence analyses assumed that sequencing depth was roughly uniform across donors, and that assumption may not be true. According to a later analysis, parvovirus B19, influenza, CMV and Epstein-Barr virus appeared linked to several top co-occurrence clusters. The authors suggested that the approach could potentially be generalized to other disease states and immunological phenotypes. Some IMGT-functional V segments, including TRBV6-2 and TRBV6-3, could not be distinguished by the 87-base-pair reads and were therefore excluded. A cluster of highly shared sequence variants was judged likely to be a technical artifact of the sequencing pipeline. In an earlier analysis of roughly 500 of the donors, most TCR beta V segments appeared in productive rearrangements about 87% or about 30% of the time, broadly matching IMGT annotations. Across donors, most TCR sequences were observed very rarely, whereas some public TCRs were present in many individuals. Immune exposure information for the cohort was limited to CMV serostatus. According to a later analysis, most CMV-associated TCR beta chains appeared to be HLA-restricted, and the HLA associations seemed to be driven largely by CMV exposure. When HLA alleles, especially DR and DQ, strongly co-occurred, attributing TCR associations to individual alleles was difficult. A later analysis found that HLA-associated TCR beta chains were more clonally expanded and had lower generation probabilities than equally common non-associated chains. In a later analysis, the rate of TCR association differed among HLA loci, with DRB1 alleles having the most associated TCRs and HLA-C alleles having the fewest. The classifier was reported to diagnose cytomegalovirus status with high specificity and sensitivity in both the original and validation cohorts. Roughly 15 rarely observed V segments, including chromosome 9 orphons, were excluded from the earlier analysis of a few hundred of the donors because counts were too low. At a false discovery rate of 0.05, a later analysis linked fewer than 20,000 TCR beta sequences to specific HLA alleles. Linkage disequilibrium might explain the correlated functional status among segregating V segments, but an unknown experimental factor could not be excluded.

Library preparation employed the immunoSEQ multiplex PCR assay. For the multiplex PCR, a mixture combining 60 forward primers for TCR Vbeta segments and 13 reverse primers for TCR Jbeta segments was used. The CDR3 region of rearranged TCR beta genes was amplified from genomic DNA by a multiplex PCR assay. On the Illumina HiSeq System, the amplified TCR beta libraries were sequenced as 87-base-pair reads. The authors' pipeline ran thus. Across the 600 to 700 repertoires, a later analysis counted some 81 million unique TCR beta chains, approximately 10 million of which were shared by at least two donors. To remove PCR and sequencing errors, raw reads were error-corrected and collapsed into unique sequences using a nearest-neighbor algorithm that merged closely related sequences. To assign V, D and J gene segments, CDR3 sequences were aligned to IMGT reference sequences. For a sequence to be retained, at least a six-nucleotide match to both a V gene segment and a J gene segment was required. Rearrangements were called productive when the CDR3 lacked stop codons and stayed in frame with V and J; all others were non-productive. Following IMGT convention, CDR3 was defined as the stretch from the second conserved V-encoded cysteine up to the conserved J-encoded phenylalanine. The earlier analysis of fewer than 750 of the donors excluded sequences that lacked an unambiguous match to a single V gene segment. In an earlier analysis of a few hundred of the donors, V segments were called functional above 56.7% productive rearrangements and were called segregating when the between-donor standard deviation exceeded 5%. To diagnose cytomegalovirus status from the catalog of TCR beta chain sequences, a statistical classification framework was built. A later analysis assigned V and J genes by comparing TCR nucleotide sequences with IMGT/GENE-DB human TR gene sequences. A later analysis assigned CDR3 sequences and most-parsimonious VDJ recombination scenarios with the TCRdist pipeline. In a later analysis, each TCR beta chain was defined by its CDR3 amino acid sequence together with its V-gene family, and reads without a unique V-gene family were excluded. In a later analysis, around 650 highly shared, low-generation-probability nucleotide sequences were removed to address suspected cross-contamination and a sequencing artifact. In a later analysis, a clonal expansion index was calculated for each public chain from normalized within-repertoire ranks of inferred template counts. A later analysis computed generation probabilities with a VDJ recombination model fitted to out-of-frame rearrangements, and checked the results against IGoR. In a later analysis, TCR-TCR, TCR-HLA and TCR-CMV co-occurrence was scored with hypergeometric tests, and a repertoire-size bias correction was applied to TCR pairs. To estimate false discovery rates, a later analysis permuted the HLA or CMV assignments 20 times. In a later analysis, co-occurring TCRs were grouped with DBSCAN, and TCRdist sequence similarity was added when clustering was performed within HLA-allele-positive subsets. Co-occurrence clustering excluded repertoires with fewer than 30,000 or more than 120,000 public chains, plus five with anomalous nucleotide sharing. In TCRdb, the immuneACCESS table is reduced to in-frame sequences with V and J assigned. These tables do not hold every clone; where another copy was compared, an unresolved V gene accounts for under half, and the others remain unexplained. V, J and clone size reflect that table, while D and trimming were determined from the DNA. Recorded for this sample are 170,000 or so clones; 60% to 80% of them occurred a single time. The ten largest account for around 1.3% of the sample.

The cohort consisted of 600 or so healthy bone marrow donors. All cohort members were sampled while nominally healthy, although unrecorded immune exposures were likely present. The donor tested CMV seronegative and was one of the 352 seronegative cohort members. Every donor gave a peripheral blood sample, and the peripheral blood mononuclear cells from that sample were used for TCR beta sequencing. Genomic DNA extraction from the blood cell samples was performed with the Qiagen DNeasy Blood Extraction Kit. Regarding this clone: Its target antigen remains unknown. Qualities for individual bases were not recorded, and no much larger clone is one base off.

CDR1 SGHVS and CDR2 FQNEAQ were looked up in the germline V gene. Relative to germline, V is missing 5 bases and J is missing 4 bases, with 12 bases of the junction outside any gene match. Counted from cysteine to phenylalanine, this CDR3 has 16 amino acids. The read is trimmed to its CDR3 DNA, 48 bases read in frame from base 1. Sequencing input: PBMCs. The sequence was obtained from a woman younger than 45 in good health and CMV-seronegative. In this chain, TRBV7-8 is recombined with TRBJ1-1, and 8 junction bases match TRBD1. The nucleotides read TGTGCCAGCAGCAAGAGGTCCAGGGGGCCCTCCACTGAAGCTTTCTTT. Protein translation: CASSKRSRGPSTEAFF.